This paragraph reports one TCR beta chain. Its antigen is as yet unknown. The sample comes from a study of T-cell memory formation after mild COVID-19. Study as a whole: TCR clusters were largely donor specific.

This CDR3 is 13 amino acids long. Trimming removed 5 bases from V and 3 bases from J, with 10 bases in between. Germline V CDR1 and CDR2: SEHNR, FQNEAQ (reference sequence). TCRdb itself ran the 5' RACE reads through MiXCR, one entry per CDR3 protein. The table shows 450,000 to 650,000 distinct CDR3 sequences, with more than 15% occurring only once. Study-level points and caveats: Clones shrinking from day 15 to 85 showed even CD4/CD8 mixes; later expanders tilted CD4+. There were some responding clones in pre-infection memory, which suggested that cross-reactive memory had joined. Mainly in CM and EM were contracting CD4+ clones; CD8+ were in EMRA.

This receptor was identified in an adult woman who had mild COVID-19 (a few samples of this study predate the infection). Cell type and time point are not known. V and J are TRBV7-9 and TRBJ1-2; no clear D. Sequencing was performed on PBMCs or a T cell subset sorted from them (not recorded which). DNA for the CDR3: TGTGCCAGCAGCCGGCGACTGGACTATGGCTACACCTTC. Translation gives CASSRRLDYGYTF.